The clone carrying this T cell receptor (beta chain) was seen many times. Amplification of TCR beta CDR3 regions was performed using RNA transcripts as template. A first-round RT-PCR of the TCR CDR3 used the HTBI primer set. TCRdb ran MiXCR on the multiplex PCR reads and lists one entry per CDR3 protein. This sample has about 350,000 distinct CDR3 sequences, with 15% to 20% found just once. This sample is drawn from a study of T cells in Graves' hyperthyroidism and ophthalmopathy. The V gene end was trimmed by 6 bases and the J gene end by 3 bases; junction bases not matched to a gene: 4. The CDR3 spans 13 residues.

The material sequenced was blood. The chain combines TRBV12-3 or TRBV12-4 with TRBJ2-7; 8 bases are shared with TRBD1. This receptor was obtained from a woman in her thirties or forties with Graves' ophthalmopathy. CDR3: CASSEGQDYEQYF. CDR3 DNA sequence: TGTGCCAGCAGCGAGGGACAGGACTACGAGCAGTACTTC.